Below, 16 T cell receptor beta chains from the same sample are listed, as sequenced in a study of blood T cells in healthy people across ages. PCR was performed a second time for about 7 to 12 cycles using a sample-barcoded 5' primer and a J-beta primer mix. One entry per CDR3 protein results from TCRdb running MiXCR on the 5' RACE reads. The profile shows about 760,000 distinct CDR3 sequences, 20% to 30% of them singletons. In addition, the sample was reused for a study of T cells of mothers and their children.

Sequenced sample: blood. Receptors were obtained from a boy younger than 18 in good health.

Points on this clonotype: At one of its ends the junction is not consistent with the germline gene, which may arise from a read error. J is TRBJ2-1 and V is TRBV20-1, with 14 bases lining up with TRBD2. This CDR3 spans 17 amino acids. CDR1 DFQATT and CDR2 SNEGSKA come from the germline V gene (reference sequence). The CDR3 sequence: CSARDVRLAGGGNEQLF. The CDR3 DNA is TGCAGTGCTAGAGATGTCCGACTAGCGGGAGGGGGCAATGAGCAGCTCTTC.

CDR3 nucleotide sequence: TGTGCCAGCAGCTTAGGGGACCCGATTAATTACAATGAGCAGTTCTTC. Protein: CASSLGDPINYNEQFF. The chain is built from TRBV7-2 and TRBJ2-1; D tentatively reads TRBD1 or TRBD2 (5 bases each). V was shortened by 1 base and J by 4 bases, with 14 bases between the two germline ends. The CDR3 runs to 16 residues. Germline loops: CDR1 SGHTA, CDR2 FQGNSA.

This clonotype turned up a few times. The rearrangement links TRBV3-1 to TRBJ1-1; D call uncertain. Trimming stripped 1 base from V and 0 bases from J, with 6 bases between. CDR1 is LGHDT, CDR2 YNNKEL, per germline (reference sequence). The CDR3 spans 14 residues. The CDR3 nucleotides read TGTGCCAGCAGCCAAGGTCAGGTGAACACTGAAGCTTTCTTT. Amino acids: CASSQGQVNTEAFF.

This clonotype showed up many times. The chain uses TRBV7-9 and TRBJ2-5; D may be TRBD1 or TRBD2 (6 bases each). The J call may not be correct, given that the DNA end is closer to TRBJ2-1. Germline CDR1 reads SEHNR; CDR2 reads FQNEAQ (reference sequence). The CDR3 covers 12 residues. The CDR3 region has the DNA TGTGCCAGCAGCACCGGGGGCAGTGAGCAGTTCTTC. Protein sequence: CASSTGGSEQFF.

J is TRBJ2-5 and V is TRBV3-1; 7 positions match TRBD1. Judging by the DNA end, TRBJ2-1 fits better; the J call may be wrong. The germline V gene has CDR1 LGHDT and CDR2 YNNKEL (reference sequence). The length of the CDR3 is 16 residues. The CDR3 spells CASSQDQGEYYNEQFF. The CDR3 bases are TGTGCCAGCAGCCAAGATCAGGGGGAGTATTACAATGAGCAGTTCTTC.

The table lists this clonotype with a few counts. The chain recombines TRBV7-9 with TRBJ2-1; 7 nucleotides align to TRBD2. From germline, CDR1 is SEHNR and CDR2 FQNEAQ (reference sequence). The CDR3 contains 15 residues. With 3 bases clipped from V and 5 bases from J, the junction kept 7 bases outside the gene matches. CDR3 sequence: CASSFSSGGNNEQFF. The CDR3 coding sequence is TGTGCCAGCAGCTTTTCATCGGGGGGTAACAATGAGCAGTTCTTC.

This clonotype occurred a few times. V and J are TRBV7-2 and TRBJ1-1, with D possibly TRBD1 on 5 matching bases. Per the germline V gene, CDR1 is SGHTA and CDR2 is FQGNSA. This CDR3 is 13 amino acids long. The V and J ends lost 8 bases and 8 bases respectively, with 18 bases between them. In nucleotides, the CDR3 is TGTGCCAGCCTCGGGGCCTCCCGGGGAGAAGCTTTCTTT. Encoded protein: CASLGASRGEAFF.

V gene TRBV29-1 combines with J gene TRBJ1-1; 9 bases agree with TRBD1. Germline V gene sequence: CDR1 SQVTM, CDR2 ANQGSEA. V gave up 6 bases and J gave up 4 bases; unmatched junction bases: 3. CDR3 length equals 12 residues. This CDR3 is CSVRDRATEAFF. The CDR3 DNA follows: TGCAGCGTACGGGACAGGGCCACTGAAGCTTTCTTT.

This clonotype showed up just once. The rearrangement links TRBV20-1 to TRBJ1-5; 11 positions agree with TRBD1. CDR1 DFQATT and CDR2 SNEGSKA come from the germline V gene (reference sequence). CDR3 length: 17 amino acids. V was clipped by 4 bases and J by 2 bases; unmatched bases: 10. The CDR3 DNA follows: TGCAGTGCTACCGGGACAGGGGGTGCTGGGGGCAATCAGCCCCAGCATTTT. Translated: CSATGTGGAGGNQPQHF.

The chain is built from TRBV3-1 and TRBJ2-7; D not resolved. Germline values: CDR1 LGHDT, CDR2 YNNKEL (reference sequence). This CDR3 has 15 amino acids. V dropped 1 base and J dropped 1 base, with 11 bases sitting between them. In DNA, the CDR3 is TGTGCCAGCAGCCAAGGTGCATGGGGTTCCTACGAGCAGTACTTC. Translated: CASSQGAWGSYEQYF.

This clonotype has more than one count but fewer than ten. The CDR3 here is CSARVVGTDTQYF. For the CDR3, the DNA is TGCAGTGCTAGGGTGGTGGGTACAGATACGCAGTATTTT. The chain employs TRBV20-1 and TRBJ2-3, with D unclear. This CDR3 contains 13 residues. The germline CDR1 and CDR2 sequences are DFQATT and SNEGSKA (reference sequence). V lost 3 bases and J 3 bases, leaving 10 bases between the germline ends.

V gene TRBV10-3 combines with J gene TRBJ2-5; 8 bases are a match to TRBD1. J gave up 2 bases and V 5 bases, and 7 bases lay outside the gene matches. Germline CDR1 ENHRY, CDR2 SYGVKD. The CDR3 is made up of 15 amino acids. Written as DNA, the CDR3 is TGTGCCATCAGTCTGGACAGGGAGTCTCAAGAGACCCAGTACTTC. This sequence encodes CAISLDRESQETQYF.

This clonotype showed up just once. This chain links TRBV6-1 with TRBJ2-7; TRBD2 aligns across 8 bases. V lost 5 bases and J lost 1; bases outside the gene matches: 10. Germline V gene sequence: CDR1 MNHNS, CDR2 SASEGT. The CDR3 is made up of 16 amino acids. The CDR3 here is CASSPYSTGGSYEQYF. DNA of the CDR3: TGTGCCAGCAGTCCCTATAGCACGGGAGGGTCCTACGAGCAGTACTTC.

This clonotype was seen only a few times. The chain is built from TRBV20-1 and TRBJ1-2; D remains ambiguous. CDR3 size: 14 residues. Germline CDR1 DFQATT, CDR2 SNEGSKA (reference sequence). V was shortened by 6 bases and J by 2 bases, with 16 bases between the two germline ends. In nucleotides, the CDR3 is TGCAGTGCAGCCGGGCAGGATCTAAACTATGGCTACACCTTC. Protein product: CSAAGQDLNYGYTF.

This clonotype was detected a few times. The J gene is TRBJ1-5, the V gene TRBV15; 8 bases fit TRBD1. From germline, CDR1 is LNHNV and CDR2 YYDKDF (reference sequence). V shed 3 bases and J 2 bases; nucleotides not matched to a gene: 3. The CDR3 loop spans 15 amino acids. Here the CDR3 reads CATSRETGGNQPQHF. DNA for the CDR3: TGTGCCACCAGCAGGGAGACAGGGGGCAATCAGCCCCAGCATTTT.

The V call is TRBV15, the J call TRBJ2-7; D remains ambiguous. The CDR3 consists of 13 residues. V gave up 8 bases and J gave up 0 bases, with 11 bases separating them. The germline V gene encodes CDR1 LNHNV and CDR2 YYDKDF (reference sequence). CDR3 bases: TGTGCCACCGCGTTCAGAAGCTCCTACGAGCAGTACTTC. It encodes CATAFRSSYEQYF.